These 15 T cell receptor beta chains came from one sample sequenced in a study of blood T cell repertoires in COVID-19. Sequencing used immunoSEQ multiplex PCR; TCRdb keeps in-frame clones, though not all of them. The sample includes 210,000 or so clones, more than 75% of them seen just once. Sequencing input: PBMCs or T cells enriched from blood (not recorded which). The origin of the receptors is a man between 25 and 39 years old with acute COVID-19.

The chain is built from TRBV9 and TRBJ2-2, with 8 bases matching TRBD1. The length of the CDR3 is 15 residues. The germline gives CDR1 SGDLS, CDR2 YYNGEE. Germline trimming cut 4 bases from V and 0 bases from J; bases unmatched to any gene: 2. In DNA form, the CDR3 reads TGTGCCAGCAGCCCGGACAGGGCGAACACCGGGGAGCTGTTTTTT. Its protein product is CASSPDRANTGELFF.

The rearrangement joins TRBV7-9 to TRBJ2-5, with D unclear. Deletions cut 4 bases from V and 5 bases from J, with 8 bases between. This CDR3 is 12 amino acids long. Germline CDR1 reads SEHNR; CDR2 reads FQNEAQ (reference sequence). The CDR3 nucleotides read TGTGCCAGCAGCTCCCTCCTTGAGACCCAGTACTTC. Residues: CASSSLLETQYF.

The chain employs TRBV19 and TRBJ2-2; D may be TRBD2 (5 bases). This CDR3 region has 13 residues. Germline CDR1 LNHDA, CDR2 SQIVND (reference sequence). Trimming shortened V by 3 bases and J by 6 bases, and 8 bases separated the two germline ends. The CDR3 loop is CASSIGSPGELFF. In nucleotides, the CDR3 is TGTGCCAGTAGTATTGGGAGTCCCGGGGAGCTGTTTTTT.

This clone was counted only a few times. The chain has TRBV5-6 and TRBJ2-4; no reliable D call. The CDR3 runs to 17 residues. Trimming removed 0 bases at V and 0 bases at J, with 13 bases between. Germline V CDR1 and CDR2: SGHDT, YYEEEE. For the CDR3, the DNA is TGTGCCAGCAGCTTGGGAGAGTTACGACTAGCCAAAAACATTCAGTACTTC. This codes for CASSLGELRLAKNIQYF.

This chain uses TRBV6-5 with TRBJ1-1; the D is unclear. This CDR3 spans 13 amino acids. Trimming cost V 6 bases and J 6 bases, with 14 bases left between them. CDR1 and CDR2 from the germline V gene are MNHEY and SVGAGI. The CDR3 bases are TGTGCCAGCAGCCCCGCGGAGAAAGCTGAAGCTTTCTTT. Translating it yields CASSPAEKAEAFF.

This clone was counted a few times. The genes are TRBV29-1 and TRBJ1-5; possible D gene TRBD1, 6 bases. V lost 6 bases to trimming and J lost 1 base, with 10 bases between them. There are 13 residues in the CDR3. The germline CDR1 and CDR2 sequences are SQVTM and ANQGSEA. CDR3 coding DNA: TGCAGCGTGGCACAGGGAAGCAATCAGCCCCAGCATTTT. It translates to CSVAQGSNQPQHF.

Points on this clone: The sample holds other DNA sequences that translate to the same CDR3. The CDR3 coding sequence is TGTGCCAGCTCACCAGGGGCGGAAGCTTTCTTT. Protein product: CASSPGAEAFF. The chain has TRBV18 and TRBJ1-1, with D perhaps TRBD1 (5 bases). Germline CDR1 reads KGHSH; CDR2 reads LQKENI. Deletions cut 2 bases from V and 8 bases from J, with 6 bases between. The CDR3 loop spans 11 amino acids.

The rearrangement links TRBV14 to TRBJ2-5; D gene uncertain. Germline CDR1 reads SGHDN; CDR2 reads FVKESK. The CDR3 totals 12 residues. Trimming removed 2 bases from V and 9 bases from J, with 10 bases in between. CDR3 sequence (DNA): TGTGCCAGCAGCCAAAATCGGGTGGCCCAGTACTTC. It specifies CASSQNRVAQYF.

This chain uses TRBV13 with TRBJ1-1, with D hard to call. This CDR3 contains 14 residues. The germline V gene has CDR1 PRHDT and CDR2 FYEKMQ (reference sequence). V was shortened by 0 bases and J by 0 bases, with 5 bases between the two germline ends. CDR3 in DNA: TGTGCCAGCAGCTTAGGAGCACTGAACACTGAAGCTTTCTTT. Amino acids: CASSLGALNTEAFF.

V is TRBV19 and J is TRBJ1-5; perhaps TRBD1 as D (5 bases). V was clipped by 9 bases and J by 0 bases, with 24 bases between them. The germline gives CDR1 LNHDA, CDR2 SQIVND (reference sequence). The CDR3 is 18 residues long. The DNA for the CDR3 is TGTGCCAGCCGAACCACGGGGGGGAGCCCTTATAGCAATCAGCCCCAGCATTTT. It yields the protein CASRTTGGSPYSNQPQHF.

This clone was seen a handful of times. Distinct nucleotide sequences in the sample also encode this CDR3. This chain joins TRBV5-1 and TRBJ1-6, with 11 bases aligning to TRBD1. The CDR3 length is 15 residues. Trimming cost V 0 bases and J 7 bases; bases outside gene matches: 0. The germline CDR1 and CDR2 sequences are SGHRS and YFSETQ. This chain's CDR3 is CASSLGDRGNSPLHF. Here the CDR3 DNA reads TGCGCCAGCAGCTTGGGGGACAGGGGGAATTCACCCCTCCACTTT.

The chain has TRBV2 and TRBJ1-3; 11 nucleotides align to TRBD1. The CDR3 spans 16 residues. Germline CDR1 SNHLY, CDR2 FYNNEI. J lost 0 bases, V lost 4 bases, and 2 bases had no gene match. The CDR3, as DNA: TGTGCCAGCAGTGCCGGGACAGGGGGCTCTGGAAACACCATATATTTT. Its protein is CASSAGTGGSGNTIYF.

This clone was counted only a few times. This CDR3 is CAISESIGSGELFF. The CDR3 nucleotides read TGTGCCATCAGTGAGTCGATAGGGAGCGGGGAGCTGTTTTTT. The chain joins TRBV10-3 to TRBJ2-2; D is possibly TRBD2 (5 bases). Germline V gene lookup returns CDR1 ENHRY and CDR2 SYGVKD. V lost 0 bases and J 7 bases, leaving 9 bases between the germline ends. This CDR3 has 14 residues.

The chain has TRBV28 and TRBJ1-2, with a tentative D call TRBD1 (5 bases). Looked up from germline, CDR1 is MDHEN and CDR2 is SYDVKM. V shed 1 base and J shed 4 bases, with 13 bases lying between them. This CDR3 spans 15 amino acids. CDR3 nucleotides: TGTGCCAGCAGTTTATTTACGTCCGGGGGCTATGGCTACACCTTC. Protein product: CASSLFTSGGYGYTF.

The V call is TRBV7-2, the J call TRBJ1-5; the D is unclear. CDR3 length: 14 residues. Trimming took 1 base from V and 7 from J, leaving 11 bases between them. Germline V gene data show CDR1 as SGHTA and CDR2 as FQGNSA. The DNA for the CDR3 is TGTGCCAGCAGCTTAGAGGGAGCGGAACAGCCCCAGCATTTT. Its translation is CASSLEGAEQPQHF.